These 14 T cell receptor beta chains came from one sample sequenced in a study of T cell clonotyping in hematopoietic cell transplantation. The assay was immunoSEQ multiplex PCR, and TCRdb's table has in-frame clones only and misses some. The profile shows 55,000 to 70,000 clones, 94% of them singletons. Material: peripheral blood mononuclear cells. The receptors were gathered from a man in his forties or fifties in good health. Some clones in this sample may be carry-over from other donors' samples.

The rearrangement links TRBV7-6 to TRBJ2-3; maybe TRBD2 (7 bases). The CDR3 extends over 14 amino acids. Germline assignment: CDR1 SGHVS and CDR2 FNYEAQ. V gave up 3 bases and J gave up 4 bases, with 11 bases separating them. The CDR3 spells CASSLGGGADTQYF. CDR3 DNA sequence: TGTGCCAGCAGCTTGGGAGGGGGGGCAGATACGCAGTATTTT.

J is TRBJ1-1 and V is TRBV19; D ambiguous. Trimming removed 5 bases at V and 4 bases at J, with 11 bases between. Looked up from germline, CDR1 is LNHDA and CDR2 is SQIVND (reference sequence). CDR3 size: 13 residues. The CDR3 DNA reads TGTGCCAGTAGTTCAGCACTGATCACTGAAGCTTTCTTT. It translates to CASSSALITEAFF.

The J gene is TRBJ1-2, the V gene TRBV28; 9 bases are shared with TRBD1. CDR1 and CDR2 from the germline V gene are MDHEN and SYDVKM. The CDR3 consists of 15 residues. With 5 bases clipped from V and 2 bases from J, the junction kept 6 bases outside the gene matches. CDR3 amino acids: CASSGADRGNYGYTF. As DNA, the CDR3 is TGTGCCAGCAGTGGGGCTGACAGGGGGAACTATGGCTACACCTTC.

The V call is TRBV14, the J call TRBJ2-7, with 8 bases fitting TRBD1. The CDR3 is 16 residues long. Trimming cost V 1 base and J 3 bases; bases outside gene matches: 8. CDR1 is SGHDN, CDR2 FVKESK, per germline. The chain's CDR3 is CASSQVVGTGSYEQYF. The CDR3 DNA reads TGTGCCAGCAGCCAAGTCGTCGGGACAGGTAGCTACGAGCAGTACTTC.

The rearrangement joins TRBV2 to TRBJ1-5, with a tentative D call TRBD1 (5 bases). The CDR3 spans 13 residues. Germline values: CDR1 SNHLY, CDR2 FYNNEI. The ends were cut back, 7 bases at V and 1 base at J, with 8 bases in the middle. For the CDR3, the DNA is TGTGCCAGCACCTGGGGCAGCAATCAGCCCCAGCATTTT. Translation gives CASTWGSNQPQHF.

This sequence joins TRBV6-1 and TRBJ1-2; TRBD1 aligns across 7 bases. The CDR3 is 14 amino acids. V lost 6 bases and J lost 2; bases outside the gene matches: 6. Germline loops: CDR1 MNHNS, CDR2 SASEGT. This CDR3 reads CASRWGQTNYGYTF. CDR3 in DNA: TGTGCCAGCAGGTGGGGACAGACGAACTATGGCTACACCTTC.

This sequence joins TRBV6-1 and TRBJ2-7; D may match TRBD1 or TRBD2 (5 bases each). The CDR3 totals 15 residues. Germline CDR1 reads MNHNS; CDR2 reads SASEGT. Trimming removed 4 bases from V and 3 bases from J, with 16 bases in between. The CDR3 nucleotides are TGTGCCAGCAGTGGAGAACCGGGACCTAGCTACGAGCAGTACTTC. Encoded protein: CASSGEPGPSYEQYF.

The chain couples TRBV30 to TRBJ1-2; D remains unclear. CDR3 size: 12 residues. V was trimmed by 1 base and J by 5 bases, leaving 8 bases between them. Germline assignment: CDR1 GTSNPN and CDR2 SVGIG (reference sequence). Here the CDR3 DNA reads TGTGCCTGGAGTGGGGCACGGTATGGCTACACCTTC. It yields the protein CAWSGARYGYTF. Combining the CDR3 with reference TRBV30 and TRBJ1-2 gives the whole variable domain SQTIHQWPATLVQPVGSPLSLECTVEGTSNPNLYWYRQAAGRGLQLLFYSVGIGQISSEVPQNLSASRPQDRQFILSSKKLLLSDSGFYLCAWSGARYGYTFGSGTRLTVV.

This clone was seen a single time. V is TRBV29-1 and J is TRBJ1-2; 9 bases map to TRBD1. Per the germline V gene, CDR1 is SQVTM and CDR2 is ANQGSEA. This CDR3 comprises 14 residues. Trimming took 4 bases from V and 4 from J; bases not matched to a gene: 7. CDR3 bases: TGCAGCGTTGTCTACCGGGACAGGGCCTATGGCTACACCTTC. Its protein is CSVVYRDRAYGYTF.

This CDR3 reads CSVETGTGNSEQYF. CDR3 coding DNA: TGCAGCGTTGAGACCGGGACAGGGAACTCCGAGCAGTACTTC. V usage is TRBV29-1 and J usage is TRBJ2-7; 9 nucleotides line up with TRBD1. Trimming removed 3 bases from V and 6 bases from J; junction bases left unmatched: 9. This CDR3 has 14 residues. CDR1 is SQVTM and CDR2 is ANQGSEA in the germline V gene.

CDR3 sequence: CASSSGTGWGTDTQYF. CDR3 coding DNA: TGTGCCAGCAGCTCCGGGACAGGGTGGGGGACAGATACGCAGTATTTT. The chain uses TRBV5-5 and TRBJ2-3; TRBD1 agrees at 9 bases. The length of the CDR3 is 16 residues. The germline CDR1 and CDR2 sequences are SGHKS and YYEKEE (reference sequence). V was pared by 3 bases and J by 3 bases, with 8 bases of the junction left unmatched.

This clone was detected only once. The genes are TRBV28 and TRBJ2-1; 7 bases match TRBD2. The V segment lost 6 bases and the J segment 12 bases; nucleotides outside the gene matches: 8. This CDR3 has 12 residues. CDR1 is MDHEN, CDR2 SYDVKM, per germline. CDR3 loop: CASSSPSGRQFF. The CDR3 DNA is TGTGCCAGCAGCTCTCCTAGCGGTCGGCAGTTCTTC.

This chain links TRBV9 with TRBJ2-7; 8 positions agree with TRBD2. CDR1 and CDR2 (germline): SGDLS, YYNGEE. V gave up 4 bases and J gave up 4 bases; unmatched junction bases: 4. The length of the CDR3 is 13 residues. The CDR3 DNA reads as TGTGCCAGCAGCCCAGCGGGGGAATACGAGCAGTACTTC. Its translation: CASSPAGEYEQYF.

The V call is TRBV27, the J call TRBJ1-4, with 12 bases aligning to TRBD1. The V gene's germline CDR1 is MNHEY and CDR2 SMNVEV (reference sequence). The CDR3 covers 15 residues. The V gene end was trimmed by 4 bases and the J gene end by 10 bases; junction bases not matched to a gene: 7. In DNA form, the CDR3 reads TGTGCCAGCAGTTCATCCGGGACAGGGGGCGCAAAACTGTTTTTT. Protein product: CASSSSGTGGAKLFF.